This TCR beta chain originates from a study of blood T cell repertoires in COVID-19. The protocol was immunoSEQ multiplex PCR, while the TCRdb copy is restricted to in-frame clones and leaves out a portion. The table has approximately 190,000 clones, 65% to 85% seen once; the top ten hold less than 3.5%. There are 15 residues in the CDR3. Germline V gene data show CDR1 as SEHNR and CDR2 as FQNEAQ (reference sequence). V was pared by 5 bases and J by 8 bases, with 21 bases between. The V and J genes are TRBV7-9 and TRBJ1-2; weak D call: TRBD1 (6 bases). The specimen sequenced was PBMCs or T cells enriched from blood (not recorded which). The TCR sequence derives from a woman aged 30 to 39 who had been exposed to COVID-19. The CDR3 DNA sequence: TGTGCCAGCAGCAATTACGACAGGCTCAAAGAGGGCTACACCTTC. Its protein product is CASSNYDRLKEGYTF.